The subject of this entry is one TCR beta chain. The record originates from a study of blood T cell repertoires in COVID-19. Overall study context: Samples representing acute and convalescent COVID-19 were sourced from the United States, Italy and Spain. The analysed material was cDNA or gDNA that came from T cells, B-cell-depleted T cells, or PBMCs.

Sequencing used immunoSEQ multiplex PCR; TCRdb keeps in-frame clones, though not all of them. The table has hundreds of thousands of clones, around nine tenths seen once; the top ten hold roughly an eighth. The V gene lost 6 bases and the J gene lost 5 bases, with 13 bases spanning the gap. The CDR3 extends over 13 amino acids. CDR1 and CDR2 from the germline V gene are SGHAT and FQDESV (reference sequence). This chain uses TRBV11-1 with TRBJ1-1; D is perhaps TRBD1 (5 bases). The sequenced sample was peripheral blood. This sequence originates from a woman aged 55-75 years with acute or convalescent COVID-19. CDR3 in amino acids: CASSWGSPTEAFF. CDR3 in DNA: TGTGCCAGCAGTTGGGGCAGTCCAACTGAAGCTTTCTTT. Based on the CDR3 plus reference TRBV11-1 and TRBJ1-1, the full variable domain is EAEVAQSPRYKITEKSQAVAFWCDPISGHATLYWYRQILGQGPELLVQFQDESVVDDSQLPKDRFSAERLKGVDSTLKIQPAELGDSAMYLCASSWGSPTEAFFGQGTRLTVV.